Listed below are T cell receptor beta chains from one sample, sequenced in a study of shared clonotypes between healthy human individuals. Method: immunoSEQ multiplex PCR; TCRdb's copy keeps in-frame clones and lacks some. Here the sample spans around 180,000 clones, approximately 95% being singletons. The sequenced material came from naive CD4+ T cells sorted from blood. These receptors came from a young woman in good health. Both conserved end residues are part of each CDR3. Each record gives: V gene, clone size, D gene, J gene, CDR3 DNA, CDR3 protein. The D gene is left open where the match is weak. A clone size is listed for some rows: how often the clone was seen (once, few, many), or a class if it is expanded.

v_gene: TRBV5-4
abundance: .
d_gene: .
j_gene: TRBJ1-5
CDR3nt: TGTGCCAGCAGCTTGACAGTCGATCAGCCCCAGCATTTT
CDR3aa: CASSLTVDQPQHF

v_gene: TRBV2
abundance: .
d_gene: TRBD2
j_gene: TRBJ2-3
CDR3nt: TGTGCCAGCAGTGAAGGGCTAGCGGGAGTTAGAGATACGCAGTATTTT
CDR3aa: CASSEGLAGVRDTQYF

v_gene: TRBV11-2
abundance: .
d_gene: .
j_gene: TRBJ2-2
CDR3nt: TGTGCCAGCAGCTTAGGACGCACCGGGGAGCTGTTTTTT
CDR3aa: CASSLGRTGELFF

v_gene: TRBV5-6
abundance: .
d_gene: .
j_gene: TRBJ2-7
CDR3nt: TGTGCCAGCAGCGACAGACTCCCGGAGCAGTACTTC
CDR3aa: CASSDRLPEQYF

v_gene: TRBV19
abundance: .
d_gene: .
j_gene: TRBJ1-1
CDR3nt: TGTGCCAGTAGCTCAAGGATGAACACTGAAGCTTTCTTT
CDR3aa: CASSSRMNTEAFF

v_gene: TRBV7-9
abundance: few
d_gene: .
j_gene: TRBJ2-7
CDR3nt: TGTGCCAGCAGCTCTCAGGGGTTTGAGCAGTACTTC
CDR3aa: CASSSQGFEQYF

v_gene: TRBV18
abundance: .
d_gene: TRBD1
j_gene: TRBJ1-1
CDR3nt: TGTGCCAGCTCCGGGACAGGGGACACTGAAGCTTTCTTT
CDR3aa: CASSGTGDTEAFF

v_gene: TRBV18
abundance: .
d_gene: .
j_gene: TRBJ2-6
CDR3nt: TGTGCCAGCTCACCACCCGGGGCCAACGTCCTGACTTTC
CDR3aa: CASSPPGANVLTF

v_gene: TRBV5-5
abundance: .
d_gene: TRBD1
j_gene: TRBJ1-4
CDR3nt: TGTGCCAGCAGCAAAAGGACAGGGGCAACTAATGAAAAACTGTTTTTT
CDR3aa: CASSKRTGATNEKLFF

v_gene: TRBV15
abundance: .
d_gene: .
j_gene: TRBJ2-7
CDR3nt: TGTGCCACCAGCAGAGATGGAACGGGACGCTCCTACGAGCAGTACTTC
CDR3aa: CATSRDGTGRSYEQYF

v_gene: TRBV10-3
abundance: .
d_gene: .
j_gene: TRBJ2-5
CDR3nt: TGTGCCATCAGTGACCAAGAGACCCAGTACTTC
CDR3aa: CAISDQETQYF

v_gene: TRBV19
abundance: .
d_gene: .
j_gene: TRBJ2-7
CDR3nt: TGTGCCAGTCGGAATAGCGGAGTACCCTACGAGCAGTACTTC
CDR3aa: CASRNSGVPYEQYF

v_gene: TRBV9
abundance: .
d_gene: TRBD1
j_gene: TRBJ1-6
CDR3nt: TGTGCCAGCAGCGCAGGGGGCTATACACCCCTCCACTTT
CDR3aa: CASSAGGYTPLHF

v_gene: TRBV5-1
abundance: .
d_gene: TRBD1
j_gene: TRBJ2-2
CDR3nt: TGCGCCAGCAGCTTGTGGGCAGGGGGCAGCACCGGGGAGCTGTTTTTT
CDR3aa: CASSLWAGGSTGELFF

v_gene: TRBV19
abundance: .
d_gene: .
j_gene: TRBJ1-5
CDR3nt: TGTGCCAGTAGTATGTATTGGGACGGCAGCAATCAGCCCCAGCATTTT
CDR3aa: CASSMYWDGSNQPQHF

v_gene: TRBV19
abundance: .
d_gene: .
j_gene: TRBJ2-7
CDR3nt: TGTGCCAGCAGGGTCCTCGACCCAACCTACGAGCAGTACTTC
CDR3aa: CASRVLDPTYEQYF

v_gene: TRBV9
abundance: .
d_gene: .
j_gene: TRBJ1-1
CDR3nt: TGTGCCAGCAGCCCACGGACAAATATGAACACTGAAGCTTTCTTT
CDR3aa: CASSPRTNMNTEAFF

v_gene: TRBV7-9
abundance: .
d_gene: TRBD1
j_gene: TRBJ1-3
CDR3nt: TGTGCCAGCAGCCCGAGACAGGGCTTTGGAAACACCATATATTTT
CDR3aa: CASSPRQGFGNTIYF

v_gene: TRBV19
abundance: .
d_gene: .
j_gene: TRBJ2-7
CDR3nt: TGTGCCAGTAGTTCGCGACAGGGACTGGGCTACGAGCAGTACTTC
CDR3aa: CASSSRQGLGYEQYF

v_gene: TRBV28
abundance: .
d_gene: .
j_gene: TRBJ2-2
CDR3nt: TGTGCCAGCAGTTTAGCGGGGGCGCTTTCAACCGGGGAGCTGTTTTTT
CDR3aa: CASSLAGALSTGELFF

v_gene: TRBV2
abundance: .
d_gene: TRBD1
j_gene: TRBJ1-2
CDR3nt: TGTGCCAGCAGTAGGACAGGGAAGAACTATGGCTACACCTTC
CDR3aa: CASSRTGKNYGYTF

v_gene: TRBV2
abundance: .
d_gene: .
j_gene: TRBJ2-7
CDR3nt: TGTGCCAGCAGTCTCTACGAGCAGTACTTC
CDR3aa: CASSLYEQYF

v_gene: TRBV5-1
abundance: .
d_gene: .
j_gene: TRBJ1-1
CDR3nt: TGCGCCAGCAGCCGACAGAGAGACACTGAAGCTTTCTTT
CDR3aa: CASSRQRDTEAFF

v_gene: TRBV6-5
abundance: .
d_gene: .
j_gene: TRBJ1-2
CDR3nt: TGTGCCAGCAGCCGGGACGGCTATGGCTACACCTTC
CDR3aa: CASSRDGYGYTF

v_gene: TRBV18
abundance: .
d_gene: .
j_gene: TRBJ1-3
CDR3nt: TGTGCCAGCTCCCCTGGACAGACCTCTGGAAACACCATATATTTT
CDR3aa: CASSPGQTSGNTIYF

v_gene: TRBV18
abundance: .
d_gene: TRBD1
j_gene: TRBJ1-1
CDR3nt: TGTGCCAGCTCACCTGCGGACAGGGGGCCTGAAGCTTTCTTT
CDR3aa: CASSPADRGPEAFF

v_gene: TRBV19
abundance: .
d_gene: TRBD2
j_gene: TRBJ2-7
CDR3nt: TGTGCCAGTAGTACGCCCGGAGGACTAGCGGGAAACTACGAGCAGTACTTC
CDR3aa: CASSTPGGLAGNYEQYF

v_gene: TRBV6-4
abundance: .
d_gene: TRBD1
j_gene: TRBJ2-1
CDR3nt: TGTGCCAGCAGTGAAGGCGGACAGGGGAACTACAATGAGCAGTTCTTC
CDR3aa: CASSEGGQGNYNEQFF

v_gene: TRBV5-1
abundance: .
d_gene: .
j_gene: TRBJ2-5
CDR3nt: TGCGCCAGCAGCGCGGATACCCAAGAGACCCAGTACTTC
CDR3aa: CASSADTQETQYF

v_gene: TRBV7-2
abundance: .
d_gene: TRBD2
j_gene: TRBJ2-2
CDR3nt: TGTGCCAGCAGCCAACTAGCGGGAGAAACCGGGGAGCTGTTTTTT
CDR3aa: CASSQLAGETGELFF

v_gene: TRBV19
abundance: .
d_gene: TRBD1
j_gene: TRBJ2-7
CDR3nt: TGTGCCAGTAGTCTTCGGGACAGGGTGGGCGAGCAGTACTTC
CDR3aa: CASSLRDRVGEQYF

v_gene: TRBV29-1
abundance: .
d_gene: .
j_gene: TRBJ1-1
CDR3nt: TGCAGCGGGAATATCGACTCGGAGGGAATGGGTGAAGCTTTCTTT
CDR3aa: CSGNIDSEGMGEAFF

v_gene: TRBV7-3
abundance: .
d_gene: .
j_gene: TRBJ2-7
CDR3nt: TGTGCCAGCAGCTTAGGTGGCGGCTCCTACGAGCAGTACTTC
CDR3aa: CASSLGGGSYEQYF

v_gene: TRBV28
abundance: .
d_gene: TRBD1
j_gene: TRBJ1-4
CDR3nt: TGTGCCAGCAGCCGAGGACCAGGGGGCGAAAAACTGTTTTTT
CDR3aa: CASSRGPGGEKLFF

v_gene: TRBV27
abundance: .
d_gene: TRBD1
j_gene: TRBJ2-7
CDR3nt: TGTGTCAGCCAATTGGAGCCAGGGGGCGACGAGCAGTACTTC
CDR3aa: CVSQLEPGGDEQYF

v_gene: TRBV4-1
abundance: once
d_gene: .
j_gene: TRBJ2-5
CDR3nt: TGCGCCAGCAGCCGAGATGCCGGGCCCGCTCTGGTGACCCAGTACTTC
CDR3aa: CASSRDAGPALVTQYF

v_gene: TRBV18
abundance: .
d_gene: TRBD1
j_gene: TRBJ2-7
CDR3nt: TGTGCCAGCTCACGGACAGGGCGCTCCTACGAGCAGTACTTC
CDR3aa: CASSRTGRSYEQYF

v_gene: TRBV7-7
abundance: .
d_gene: .
j_gene: TRBJ2-7
CDR3nt: TGTGCCAGCAGCCCTGTAAGTGGCTACGAGCAGTACTTC
CDR3aa: CASSPVSGYEQYF

v_gene: TRBV6-1
abundance: few
d_gene: .
j_gene: TRBJ2-7
CDR3nt: TGTGCCAGCAGTGATGTATCCCAGCCGAAGCCGTACGAGCAGTACTTC
CDR3aa: CASSDVSQPKPYEQYF

v_gene: TRBV5-6
abundance: .
d_gene: .
j_gene: TRBJ2-2
CDR3nt: TGTGCCAGCAGCTTGGGTCCAGGGACCGGGGAGCTGTTTTTT
CDR3aa: CASSLGPGTGELFF

v_gene: TRBV7-9
abundance: .
d_gene: TRBD1
j_gene: TRBJ1-3
CDR3nt: TGTGCCAGCAGCTCGGGCCTGGACAGGGGTTTCTCTGGAAACACCATATATTTT
CDR3aa: CASSSGLDRGFSGNTIYF

v_gene: TRBV27
abundance: .
d_gene: TRBD2
j_gene: TRBJ2-7
CDR3nt: TGTGCCAGCAGTGGGACTAGCGGAACCTACGAGCAGTACTTC
CDR3aa: CASSGTSGTYEQYF

v_gene: TRBV11-2
abundance: .
d_gene: .
j_gene: TRBJ1-1
CDR3nt: TGTGCCAGCAGCCTTATATGGAACACTGAAGCTTTCTTT
CDR3aa: CASSLIWNTEAFF

v_gene: TRBV7-3
abundance: .
d_gene: TRBD2
j_gene: TRBJ2-7
CDR3nt: TGTGCCAGCAGCGTGACTAGCGGGAGCCTTTACGAGCAGTACTTC
CDR3aa: CASSVTSGSLYEQYF

v_gene: TRBV4-1
abundance: .
d_gene: .
j_gene: TRBJ1-1
CDR3nt: TGCGCCAGCAGCCAACCCGCTCGGAACACTGAAGCTTTCTTT
CDR3aa: CASSQPARNTEAFF

v_gene: TRBV7-2
abundance: .
d_gene: .
j_gene: TRBJ1-2
CDR3nt: TGTGCCAGCAGCTTATTGGGCCAGACCTATGGCTACACCTTC
CDR3aa: CASSLLGQTYGYTF

v_gene: TRBV28
abundance: few
d_gene: .
j_gene: TRBJ1-5
CDR3nt: TGTGCCAGCAGTTTCGGCAATCAGCCCCAGCATTTT
CDR3aa: CASSFGNQPQHF

v_gene: TRBV28
abundance: .
d_gene: .
j_gene: TRBJ2-7
CDR3nt: TGTGCCAGCAGCCCAGGACAGATGCAGTACTTC
CDR3aa: CASSPGQMQYF

v_gene: TRBV5-4
abundance: few
d_gene: TRBD1
j_gene: TRBJ2-7
CDR3nt: TGTGCCAGCAGCCCGAAGGGGACAGGGGGATCCTACGAGCAGTACTTC
CDR3aa: CASSPKGTGGSYEQYF

v_gene: TRBV28
abundance: once
d_gene: .
j_gene: TRBJ2-1
CDR3nt: TGTGCCAGCAGTTTACCGGGGACCCAGGGTGAGCAGTTCTTC
CDR3aa: CASSLPGTQGEQFF

v_gene: TRBV15
abundance: .
d_gene: .
j_gene: TRBJ2-7
CDR3nt: TGTGCCACCAGCAGACAACTAGCATACGAGCAGTACTTC
CDR3aa: CATSRQLAYEQYF

v_gene: TRBV28
abundance: .
d_gene: .
j_gene: TRBJ2-5
CDR3nt: TGTGCCAGCAGCCTTGGCCCAGTTCGAGAGACCCAGTACTTC
CDR3aa: CASSLGPVRETQYF